This TCR beta chain was obtained from a study of blood T cells in healthy people across ages. Study-level findings and limits: A roughly linear fall in TCR beta diversity per million T cells was seen with increasing age. Expanded clonotype shifts may have been confounded, as the donors had an unknown CMV status.

The CDR3 loop spans 16 amino acids. The trim removed 2 bases at V and 7 bases at J, leaving 13 bases unmatched. The germline V gene encodes CDR1 SGHDT and CDR2 YYEEEE. This clonotype was seen repeatedly, ten times or more. The antigen is unknown. The authors ran a second PCR of about 6 to 11 cycles using a sample-barcoded 5' primer and a J-beta primer mix. Each cDNA molecule was tagged by a template-switch adaptor that had 12 random nucleotides. TCRdb re-derived calls from the 5' RACE reads in MiXCR, one entry per CDR3 protein. Seen here are approximately 800,000 distinct CDR3 sequences, under 40% observed once, and the top ten hold 13%.

Sequencing was carried out using blood. The V call is TRBV5-6, the J call TRBJ1-2, with 8 bases aligning to TRBD1. The clonotype was recovered from a man between 18 and 29 years old in good health. The CDR3 nucleotides read TGTGCCAGCAGCTTCACCGGGACAGGCCGGCGGGGTGGCTACACCTTC. It is translated as CASSFTGTGRRGGYTF.